The 28 T cell receptor beta chains below were found in one sample sequenced in a study of blood T cell repertoires in COVID-19. Some clones are missing from TCRdb's copy, which holds only in-frame ones; the method was immunoSEQ multiplex PCR. The data hold roughly 280,000 clones, with roughly 90% observed a single time. Sequencing input: peripheral blood. The source is a woman in her 30s with COVID-19, enrolled during active disease.

The CDR3 is CATSGTDSNQPQHF. The CDR3 coding sequence is TGTGCCACTAGCGGGACAGATAGCAATCAGCCCCAGCATTTT. The rearrangement links TRBV24-1 to TRBJ1-5, with TRBD1 matching 7 bases. CDR1 and CDR2 (germline): KGHDR, SFDVKD. The CDR3 contains 14 residues. V was clipped by 10 bases and J by 0 bases; unmatched bases: 5.

This clone was found once. The V call is TRBV10-3, the J call TRBJ1-2, with 7 bases that match TRBD1. V trimming: 6 bases; J trimming: 1 base; junction bases outside the gene matches: 8. Germline CDR1 reads ENHRY; CDR2 reads SYGVKD. The CDR3 spans 15 residues. The CDR3, as DNA: TGTGCCATCAGCTCGACAGGGAGTCTTAACTATGGCTACACCTTC. Protein sequence: CAISSTGSLNYGYTF.

The chain joins TRBV4-1 to TRBJ1-4; TRBD1 aligns across 10 bases. With V trimmed by 6 bases and J by 6 bases, 10 bases remained unmatched. CDR1 and CDR2 (germline): MGHRA, YSYEKL. The CDR3 consists of 16 residues. The CDR3 sequence is CASSPLGQGRDEKLFF. The CDR3 DNA is TGCGCCAGCAGTCCCCTGGGACAGGGGAGGGATGAAAAACTGTTTTTT.

The chain carries TRBV6-1 and TRBJ2-7, with 9 positions matching TRBD2. The V segment lost 2 bases and the J segment 5 bases; nucleotides outside the gene matches: 7. From germline, CDR1 is MNHNS and CDR2 SASEGT. The CDR3 runs 15 residues. CDR3 amino acids: CASSERGRASNEQYF. Written as DNA, the CDR3 is TGTGCCAGCAGTGAACGCGGGAGGGCCTCTAACGAGCAGTACTTC.

This clone was counted a single time. V is TRBV10-3 and J is TRBJ1-6; no firm D call. Trimming stripped 7 bases from V and 7 bases from J, with 11 bases between. The CDR3 spans 13 residues. The germline V gene has CDR1 ENHRY and CDR2 SYGVKD. CDR3 nucleotide sequence: TGTGCCATCATGGGAGGAATAAATTCACCCCTCCACTTT. It yields the protein CAIMGGINSPLHF.

Regarding this clone: Distinct nucleotide sequences in the sample also encode this CDR3. The genes are TRBV5-1 and TRBJ2-2, with unresolved D. The CDR3 is made up of 14 amino acids. The germline CDR1 and CDR2 sequences are SGHRS and YFSETQ. V was pared by 5 bases and J by 1 base, with 9 bases between. In nucleotides, the CDR3 is TGCGCCAGCAGTTTGATTCTGAACACCGGGGAGCTGTTTTTT. This encodes CASSLILNTGELFF.

This clone was seen more than once but under ten times. The J gene is TRBJ2-3, the V gene TRBV3-1 (or the pseudogene TRBV3-2), with D hard to call. CDR1 and CDR2 (germline): LGHDT, YNNKEL (reference sequence). This CDR3 spans 11 amino acids. Trimming took 2 bases from V and 5 from J, leaving 2 bases between them. DNA for the CDR3: TGTGCCAGCAGCCAACTAGATACGCAGTATTTT. Encoded protein: CASSQLDTQYF.

This clone was detected once. The chain employs TRBV2 and TRBJ2-7, with TRBD2 matching 9 bases. V shed 4 bases, J shed 4 bases, and the junction held 5 bases outside the gene matches. Per the germline V gene, CDR1 is SNHLY and CDR2 is FYNNEI. The CDR3 consists of 14 residues. The CDR3 is CASSVAGGPYEQYF. For the CDR3, the DNA is TGTGCCAGCAGTGTTGCGGGAGGGCCGTACGAGCAGTACTTC. Variable domain in full (rest from reference TRBV2 and TRBJ2-7): EPEVTQTPSHQVTQMGQEVILRCVPISNHLYFYWYRQILGQKVEFLVSFYNNEISEKSEIFDDQFSVERPDGSNFTLKIRSTKLEDSAMYFCASSVAGGPYEQYFGPGTRLTVT.

CDR3: CASSLPPGSEKLFF. CDR3 bases: TGTGCCAGCAGCTTACCTCCGGGGTCCGAAAAACTGTTTTTT. This chain uses TRBV7-9 with TRBJ1-4, with no clear D. The CDR3 totals 14 residues. Germline CDR1 SEHNR, CDR2 FQNEAQ (reference sequence). V dropped 2 bases and J dropped 8 bases, with 12 bases sitting between them.

This clone was seen more than once but under ten times. The chain has TRBV7-2 and TRBJ1-2, with TRBD1 matching 8 bases. CDR1 and CDR2 (germline): SGHTA, FQGNSA. The V gene end was trimmed by 3 bases and the J gene end by 6 bases; junction bases not matched to a gene: 3. The CDR3 extends over 13 amino acids. The CDR3 coding sequence is TGTGCCAGCAGCTTTCGACAGGGGAATGGCTACACCTTC. Protein: CASSFRQGNGYTF.

J is TRBJ2-7 and V is TRBV9; 9 nucleotides match TRBD2. The CDR3 is 15 amino acids. CDR1 and CDR2 from the germline V gene are SGDLS and YYNGEE. V trimming: 4 bases; J trimming: 4 bases; junction bases outside the gene matches: 9. CDR3: CASSPRASGVYEQYF. CDR3 nucleotides: TGTGCCAGCAGCCCTCGGGCTAGCGGGGTTTACGAGCAGTACTTC.

The chain uses TRBV11-2 and TRBJ2-2; D gene ambiguous. CDR1 is SGHAT, CDR2 FQNNGV, per germline. The CDR3 has 13 amino acids. V lost 0 bases and J lost 9, with 8 bases in between. The CDR3 region is CASSLDLSRELFF. As DNA, the CDR3 is TGTGCCAGCAGCTTAGATCTTAGTAGGGAGCTGTTTTTT.

The chain employs TRBV6-5 and TRBJ1-2; D remains unclear. CDR1 and CDR2 (germline): MNHEY, SVGAGI. The V gene lost 5 bases and the J gene lost 2 bases, with 6 bases spanning the gap. This CDR3 comprises 12 residues. The CDR3 DNA reads TGTGCCAGCAGTCGGGAGAACTATGGCTACACCTTC. Translating it yields CASSRENYGYTF.

This clone was counted once. The genes are TRBV5-1 and TRBJ1-4; 8 bases are a match to TRBD1. This CDR3 is built from 14 residues. V shed 4 bases, J shed 3 bases, and the junction held 2 bases outside the gene matches. The germline CDR1 and CDR2 sequences are SGHRS and YFSETQ. CDR3 residues: CASSQGAANEKLFF. In DNA form, the CDR3 reads TGCGCCAGCAGCCAGGGGGCGGCTAATGAAAAACTGTTTTTT. Full variable domain (outside the CDR3, taken from reference TRBV5-1 and TRBJ1-4): KAGVTQTPRYLIKTRGQQVTLSCSPISGHRSVSWYQQTPGQGLQFLFEYFSETQRNKGNFPGRFSGRQFSNSRSEMNVSTLELGDSALYLCASSQGAANEKLFFGSGTQLSVL.

The chain couples TRBV18 to TRBJ2-3, with D tentatively TRBD2 (6 bases). V lost 3 bases and J lost 9, with 19 bases in between. Germline CDR1 and CDR2: KGHSH and LQKENI. CDR3 length equals 15 residues. The CDR3 nucleotides are TGTGCCAGCTCACCGGACGGGGGTAAAAGGCTGACGCAGTATTTT. Translation gives CASSPDGGKRLTQYF.

The chain recombines TRBV2 with TRBJ2-3; D may be TRBD2 (5 bases). This CDR3 region has 17 residues. In germline, CDR1 is SNHLY, CDR2 FYNNEI. V lost 0 bases and J 5 bases, leaving 18 bases between the germline ends. CDR3 in amino acids: CASSEALQRLLGDTQYF. In DNA form, the CDR3 reads TGTGCCAGCAGTGAAGCGCTTCAGAGACTATTGGGAGATACGCAGTATTTT.

The chain links TRBV18 to TRBJ1-2; D remains unclear. CDR3 length: 13 residues. The V gene lost 3 bases and the J gene lost 8 bases, with 13 bases spanning the gap. The V gene's germline CDR1 is KGHSH and CDR2 LQKENI. CDR3: CASSPRADGGYTF. CDR3 nucleotide sequence: TGTGCCAGCTCACCCAGAGCCGACGGGGGCTACACCTTC.

The chain couples TRBV29-1 to TRBJ2-7, with 7 positions matching TRBD2. This CDR3 comprises 14 residues. Germline assignment: CDR1 SQVTM and CDR2 ANQGSEA. V lost 3 bases, J lost 0 bases, and 5 bases stayed unmatched. The CDR3: CSVEGLAVSYEQYF. CDR3 nucleotides: TGCAGCGTTGAGGGCCTAGCGGTCTCCTACGAGCAGTACTTC.

The V and J genes are TRBV4-3 and TRBJ2-1; 9 bases line up with TRBD2. The CDR3 runs to 16 residues. The V segment lost 1 base and the J segment 9 bases; nucleotides outside the gene matches: 10. Germline V lookup: CDR1 LGHNA, CDR2 YSLEER. DNA of the CDR3: TGCGCCAGCAGCCAAGTACGGCTAGCGGGGTATGGTGAGCAGTTCTTC. Its translation: CASSQVRLAGYGEQFF.

This clone was counted ten times or more. This sequence joins TRBV4-1 and TRBJ1-6, with 8 bases fitting TRBD1. The CDR3 has 15 amino acids. V shed 4 bases, J shed 6 bases, and the junction held 5 bases outside the gene matches. Germline assignment: CDR1 MGHRA and CDR2 YSYEKL. This CDR3 is CASSLTGDSNSPLHF. CDR3 nucleotide sequence: TGCGCCAGCAGCCTGACAGGGGATAGTAATTCACCCCTCCACTTT.

The rearrangement uses TRBV30 and TRBJ2-2; D is perhaps TRBD2 (5 bases). Trimming pared 6 bases from V and 0 bases from J, leaving 14 bases between. This CDR3 has 15 amino acids. Per germline, CDR1 GTSNPN and CDR2 SVGIG (reference sequence). CDR3: CACTTHGTNTGELFF. The CDR3 bases are TGTGCCTGCACGACCCACGGGACGAACACCGGGGAGCTGTTTTTT. The whole variable domain, filled in from reference TRBV30 and TRBJ2-2, reads SQTIHQWPATLVQPVGSPLSLECTVEGTSNPNLYWYRQAAGRGLQLLFYSVGIGQISSEVPQNLSASRPQDRQFILSSKKLLLSDSGFYLCACTTHGTNTGELFFGEGSRLTVL.

The chain carries TRBV6-1 and TRBJ1-1; 12 nucleotides line up with TRBD1. This CDR3 is 16 amino acids long. Germline V gene sequence: CDR1 MNHNS, CDR2 SASEGT. V dropped 2 bases and J dropped 5; count of bases not matched to a gene: 6. CDR3: CASSERDRGLGTEAFF. The DNA for the CDR3 is TGTGCCAGCAGTGAAAGGGACAGGGGGCTGGGAACTGAAGCTTTCTTT.

The genes are TRBV4-2 and TRBJ2-1; weak D call: TRBD2 (6 bases). With 5 bases removed from V and 4 bases from J, the gap between germline ends came to 15 bases. Germline V lookup: CDR1 LGHNA, CDR2 YNFKEQ. This CDR3 spans 15 amino acids. The CDR3 here is CASSKPGLGYNEQFF. CDR3 DNA sequence: TGTGCCAGCAGCAAGCCGGGACTGGGATACAATGAGCAGTTCTTC.

V gene TRBV27 combines with J gene TRBJ2-7; TRBD2 might be the D (6 bases). Looked up from germline, CDR1 is MNHEY and CDR2 is SMNVEV (reference sequence). The ends were cut back, 6 bases at V and 3 bases at J, with 12 bases in the middle. This CDR3 region has 13 residues. The CDR3 sequence: CASRDRDFYEQYF. DNA of the CDR3: TGTGCCAGCAGAGACCGGGACTTCTACGAGCAGTACTTC.

This chain connects TRBV7-8 to TRBJ1-2; D unresolved. The germline CDR1 and CDR2 sequences are SGHVS and FQNEAQ. Trimming took off 5 bases at V and 4 bases at J, with 11 bases between the two ends. CDR3 size: 13 residues. CDR3 protein: CASSPPGFYGYTF. In DNA form, the CDR3 reads TGTGCCAGCAGCCCCCCGGGGTTCTATGGCTACACCTTC.

On this clone: In the same sample, other DNA sequences code for this CDR3. This chain links TRBV7-9 with TRBJ2-5, with D tentatively TRBD1 (5 bases). From germline, CDR1 is SEHNR and CDR2 FQNEAQ (reference sequence). This CDR3 spans 13 amino acids. Trimming took 3 bases from V and 2 from J, leaving 7 bases between them. The DNA for the CDR3 is TGTGCCAGCAGCTTCGACAGTCAAGAGACCCAGTACTTC. It is translated as CASSFDSQETQYF.

The chain uses TRBV27 and TRBJ1-1, with 8 bases that match TRBD1. CDR3 length: 17 amino acids. Germline V gene data show CDR1 as MNHEY and CDR2 as SMNVEV (reference sequence). The trim removed 1 base at V and 0 bases at J, leaving 7 bases unmatched. DNA for the CDR3: TGTGCCAGCAGTTTATTGTCCACAGGGGGAATGAACACTGAAGCTTTCTTT. It yields the protein CASSLLSTGGMNTEAFF.

The chain couples TRBV3-1 (or the pseudogene TRBV3-2) to TRBJ1-2; D possibly corresponds to TRBD1 (6 bases). This CDR3 has 13 residues. Germline CDR1 reads LGHDT; CDR2 reads YNNKEL (reference sequence). V shed 4 bases and J shed 7 bases, with 13 bases lying between them. The CDR3 reads CASSLQGMGGYTF. CDR3 DNA: TGTGCCAGCAGCCTGCAGGGGATGGGTGGCTACACCTTC.